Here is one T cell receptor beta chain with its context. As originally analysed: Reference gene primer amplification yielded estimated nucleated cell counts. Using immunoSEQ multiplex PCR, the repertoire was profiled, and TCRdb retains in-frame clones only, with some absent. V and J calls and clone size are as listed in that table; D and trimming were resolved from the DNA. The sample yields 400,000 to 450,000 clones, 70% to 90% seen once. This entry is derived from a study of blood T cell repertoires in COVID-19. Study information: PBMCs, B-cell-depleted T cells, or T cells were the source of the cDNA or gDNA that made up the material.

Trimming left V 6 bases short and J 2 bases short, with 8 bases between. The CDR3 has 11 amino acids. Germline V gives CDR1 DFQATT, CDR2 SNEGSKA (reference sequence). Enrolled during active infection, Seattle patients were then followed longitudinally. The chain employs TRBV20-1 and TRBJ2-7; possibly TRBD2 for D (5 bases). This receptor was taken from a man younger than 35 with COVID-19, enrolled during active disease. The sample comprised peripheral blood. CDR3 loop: CSAWETYEQYF. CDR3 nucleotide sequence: TGCAGTGCATGGGAGACCTACGAGCAGTACTTC.